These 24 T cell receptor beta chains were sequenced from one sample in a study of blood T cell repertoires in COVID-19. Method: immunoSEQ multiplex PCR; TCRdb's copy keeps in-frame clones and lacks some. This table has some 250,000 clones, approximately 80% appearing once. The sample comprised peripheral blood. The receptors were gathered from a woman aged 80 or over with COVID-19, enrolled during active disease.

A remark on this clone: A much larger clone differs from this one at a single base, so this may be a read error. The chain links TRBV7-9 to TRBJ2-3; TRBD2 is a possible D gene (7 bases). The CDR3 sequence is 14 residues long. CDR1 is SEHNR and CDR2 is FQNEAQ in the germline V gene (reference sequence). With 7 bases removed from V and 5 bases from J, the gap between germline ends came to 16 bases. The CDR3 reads CASNEGGAGDTQYF. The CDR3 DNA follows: TGTGCCAGCAACGAGGGGGGGGCAGGAGATACGCAGTATTTT.

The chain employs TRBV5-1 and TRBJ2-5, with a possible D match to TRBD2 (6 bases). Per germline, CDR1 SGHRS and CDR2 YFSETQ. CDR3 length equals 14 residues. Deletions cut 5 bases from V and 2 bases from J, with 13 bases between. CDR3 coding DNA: TGCGCCAGCAGAGAACTAGCCACTCAAGAGACCCAGTACTTC. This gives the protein CASRELATQETQYF.

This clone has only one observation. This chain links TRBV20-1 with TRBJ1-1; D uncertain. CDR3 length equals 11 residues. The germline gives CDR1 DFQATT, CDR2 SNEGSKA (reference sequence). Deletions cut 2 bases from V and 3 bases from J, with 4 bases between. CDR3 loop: CSARRDTEAFF. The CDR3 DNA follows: TGCAGTGCTAGACGGGACACTGAAGCTTTCTTT.

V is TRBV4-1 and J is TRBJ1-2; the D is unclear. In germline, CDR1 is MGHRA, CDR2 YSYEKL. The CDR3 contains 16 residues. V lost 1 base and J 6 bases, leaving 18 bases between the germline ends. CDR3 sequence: CASSQAYNTGLDGYTF. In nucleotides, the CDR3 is TGCGCCAGCAGCCAAGCCTACAATACGGGGTTGGATGGCTACACCTTC.

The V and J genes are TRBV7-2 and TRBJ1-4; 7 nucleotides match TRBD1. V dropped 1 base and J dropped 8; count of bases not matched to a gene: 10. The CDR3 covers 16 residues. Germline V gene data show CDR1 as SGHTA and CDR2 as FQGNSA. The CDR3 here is CASSLGVRGRSEKLFF. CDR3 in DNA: TGTGCCAGCAGCTTAGGTGTGAGGGGGCGTAGCGAAAAACTGTTTTTT.

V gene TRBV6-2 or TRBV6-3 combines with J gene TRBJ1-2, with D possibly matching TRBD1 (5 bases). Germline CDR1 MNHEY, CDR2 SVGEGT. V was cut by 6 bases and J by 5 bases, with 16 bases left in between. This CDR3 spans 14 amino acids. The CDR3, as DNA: TGTGCCAGCAGCCCCGGGACTTGGGGTTATGGCTACACCTTC. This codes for CASSPGTWGYGYTF.

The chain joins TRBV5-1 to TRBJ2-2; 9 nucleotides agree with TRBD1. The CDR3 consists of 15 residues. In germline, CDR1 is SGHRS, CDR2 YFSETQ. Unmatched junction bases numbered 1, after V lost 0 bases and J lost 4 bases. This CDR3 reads CASSLATGGTGELFF. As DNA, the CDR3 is TGCGCCAGCAGCTTGGCGACAGGGGGCACCGGGGAGCTGTTTTTT.

The CDR3 region is CASSVTGGVTEAFF. CDR3 DNA: TGCGCCAGCAGTGTAACAGGGGGCGTCACTGAAGCTTTCTTT. The J gene is TRBJ1-1, the V gene TRBV4-3; 9 nucleotides align to TRBD1. Germline lookup yields CDR1 LGHNA and CDR2 YSLEER. The CDR3 is made up of 14 amino acids. With V trimmed by 6 bases and J by 4 bases, 6 bases remained unmatched.

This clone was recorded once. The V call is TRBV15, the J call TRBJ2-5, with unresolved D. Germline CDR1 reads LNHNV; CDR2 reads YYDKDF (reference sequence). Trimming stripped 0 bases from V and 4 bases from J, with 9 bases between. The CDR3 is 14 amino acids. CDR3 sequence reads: CATSRDQQRETQYF. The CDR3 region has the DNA TGTGCCACCAGCAGAGATCAACAGAGAGAGACCCAGTACTTC.

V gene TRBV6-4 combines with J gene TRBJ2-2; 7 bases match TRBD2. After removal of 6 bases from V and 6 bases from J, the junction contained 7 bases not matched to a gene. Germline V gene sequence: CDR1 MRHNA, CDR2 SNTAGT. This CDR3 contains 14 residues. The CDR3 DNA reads TGTGCCAGCAGGAAGACTAGCACGCCCGGGGAGCTGTTTTTT. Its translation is CASRKTSTPGELFF.

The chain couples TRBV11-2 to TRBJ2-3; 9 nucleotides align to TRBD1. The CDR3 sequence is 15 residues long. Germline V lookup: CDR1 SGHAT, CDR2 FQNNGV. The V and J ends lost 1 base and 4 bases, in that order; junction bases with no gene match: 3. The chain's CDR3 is CASSLGDRDADTQYF. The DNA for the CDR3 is TGTGCCAGCAGCTTAGGGGACAGGGATGCAGATACGCAGTATTTT. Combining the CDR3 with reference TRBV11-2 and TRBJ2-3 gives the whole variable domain EAGVAQSPRYKIIEKRQSVAFWCNPISGHATLYWYQQILGQGPKLLIQFQNNGVVDDSQLPKDRFSAERLKGVDSTLKIQPAKLEDSAVYLCASSLGDRDADTQYFGPGTRLTVL.

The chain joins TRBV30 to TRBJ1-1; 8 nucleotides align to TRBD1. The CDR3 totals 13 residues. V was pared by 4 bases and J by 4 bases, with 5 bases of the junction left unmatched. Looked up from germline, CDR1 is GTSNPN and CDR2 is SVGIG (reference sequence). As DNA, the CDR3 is TGTGCCTGGACTAAACAGGGGGGCACTGAAGCTTTCTTT. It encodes CAWTKQGGTEAFF.

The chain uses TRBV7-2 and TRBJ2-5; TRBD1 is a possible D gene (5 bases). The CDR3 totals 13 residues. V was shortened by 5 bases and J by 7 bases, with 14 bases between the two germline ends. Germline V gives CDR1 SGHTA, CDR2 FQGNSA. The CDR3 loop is CASSPRSQGTQYF. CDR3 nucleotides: TGTGCCAGCAGCCCACGGTCCCAGGGGACCCAGTACTTC.

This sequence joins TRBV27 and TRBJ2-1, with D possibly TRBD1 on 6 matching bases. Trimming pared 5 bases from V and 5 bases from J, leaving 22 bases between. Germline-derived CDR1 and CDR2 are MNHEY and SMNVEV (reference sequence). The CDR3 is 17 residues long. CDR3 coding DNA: TGTGCCAGCAGTCGAAACGGACAGTGGGGATGGGACAATGAGCAGTTCTTC. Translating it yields CASSRNGQWGWDNEQFF.

The CDR3 reads CASSDSYYGYTF. CDR3 coding DNA: TGCGCCAGCAGCGACAGCTACTATGGCTACACCTTC. The rearrangement joins TRBV5-1 to TRBJ1-2; D is possibly TRBD1 (5 bases). The CDR3 is made up of 12 amino acids. CDR1 and CDR2 (germline): SGHRS, YFSETQ. The V and J ends lost 4 bases and 3 bases respectively, with 7 bases between them.

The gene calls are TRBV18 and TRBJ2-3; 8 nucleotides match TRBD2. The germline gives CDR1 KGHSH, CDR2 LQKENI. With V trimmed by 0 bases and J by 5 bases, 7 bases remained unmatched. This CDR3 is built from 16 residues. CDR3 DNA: TGTGCCAGCTCACCACCGTCCGCGGGGGGCCGAGATACGCAGTATTTT. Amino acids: CASSPPSAGGRDTQYF.

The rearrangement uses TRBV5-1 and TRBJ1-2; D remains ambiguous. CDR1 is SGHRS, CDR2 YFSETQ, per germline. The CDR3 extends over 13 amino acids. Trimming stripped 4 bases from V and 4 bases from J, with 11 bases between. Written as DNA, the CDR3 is TGCGCCAGCAGCATCGGACTGTCCTATGGCTACACCTTC. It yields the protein CASSIGLSYGYTF.

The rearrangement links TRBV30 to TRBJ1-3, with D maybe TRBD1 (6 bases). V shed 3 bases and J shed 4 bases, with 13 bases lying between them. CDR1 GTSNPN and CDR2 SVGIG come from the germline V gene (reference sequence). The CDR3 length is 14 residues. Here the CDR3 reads CAWRPITGGNTIYF. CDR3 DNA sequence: TGTGCCTGGAGGCCCATTACAGGGGGAAACACCATATATTTT.

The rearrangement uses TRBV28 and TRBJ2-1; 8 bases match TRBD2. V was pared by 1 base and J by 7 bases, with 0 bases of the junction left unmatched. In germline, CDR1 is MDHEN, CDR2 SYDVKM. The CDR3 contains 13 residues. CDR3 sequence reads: CASSLLAGNEQFF. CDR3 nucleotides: TGTGCCAGCAGTTTATTAGCGGGGAATGAGCAGTTCTTC.

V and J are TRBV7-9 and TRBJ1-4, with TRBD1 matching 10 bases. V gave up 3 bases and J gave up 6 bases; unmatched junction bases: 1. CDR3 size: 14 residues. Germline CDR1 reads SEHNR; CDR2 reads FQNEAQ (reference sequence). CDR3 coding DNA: TGTGCCAGCAGCTTCGGGACAGGGGATGAAAAACTGTTTTTT. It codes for CASSFGTGDEKLFF.

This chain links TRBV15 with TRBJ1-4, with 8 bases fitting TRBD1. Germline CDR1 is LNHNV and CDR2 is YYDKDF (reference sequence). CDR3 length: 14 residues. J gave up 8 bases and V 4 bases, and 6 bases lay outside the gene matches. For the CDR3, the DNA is TGTGCCACCAGCACGACAGGGGCTGGAGAAAAACTGTTTTTT. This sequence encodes CATSTTGAGEKLFF.

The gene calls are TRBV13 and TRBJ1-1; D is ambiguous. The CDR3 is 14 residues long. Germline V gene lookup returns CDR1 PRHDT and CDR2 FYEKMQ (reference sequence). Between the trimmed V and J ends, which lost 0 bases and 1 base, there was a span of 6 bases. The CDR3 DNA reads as TGTGCCAGCAGCTTAGGCGGTGAGAACACTGAAGCTTTCTTT. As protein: CASSLGGENTEAFF.

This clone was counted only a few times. The CDR3 nucleotides are TGTGCCAGCAGCTTATCAGGGTCGGAGAGCTACGAGCAGTACTTC. Translating gives CASSLSGSESYEQYF. The chain uses TRBV7-2 and TRBJ2-7; tentatively, D is TRBD1 (5 bases). The germline V gene encodes CDR1 SGHTA and CDR2 FQGNSA. Trimming removed 2 bases from V and 3 bases from J, with 14 bases in between. CDR3 length: 15 residues.

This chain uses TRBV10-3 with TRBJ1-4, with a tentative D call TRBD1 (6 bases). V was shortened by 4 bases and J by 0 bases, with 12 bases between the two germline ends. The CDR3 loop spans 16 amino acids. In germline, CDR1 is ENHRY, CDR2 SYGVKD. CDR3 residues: CAISAGGATTNEKLFF. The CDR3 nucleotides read TGTGCCATCAGTGCGGGGGGGGCAACAACTAATGAAAAACTGTTTTTT.